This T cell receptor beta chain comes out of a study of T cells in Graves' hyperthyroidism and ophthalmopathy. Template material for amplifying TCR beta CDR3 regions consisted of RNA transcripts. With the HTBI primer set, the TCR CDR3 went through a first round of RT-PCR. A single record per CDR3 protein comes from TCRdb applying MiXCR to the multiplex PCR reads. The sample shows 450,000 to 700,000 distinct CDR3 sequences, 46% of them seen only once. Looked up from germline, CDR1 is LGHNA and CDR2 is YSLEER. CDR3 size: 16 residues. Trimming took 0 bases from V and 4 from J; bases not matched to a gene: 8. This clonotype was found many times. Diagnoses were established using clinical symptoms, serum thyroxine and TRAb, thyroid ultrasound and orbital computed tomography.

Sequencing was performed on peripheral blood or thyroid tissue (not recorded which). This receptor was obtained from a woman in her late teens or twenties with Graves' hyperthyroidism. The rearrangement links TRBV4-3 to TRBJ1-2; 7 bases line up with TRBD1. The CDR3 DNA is TGCGCCAGCAGCCAAGATGGTAACAGGGGAGGCTATGGCTACACCTTC. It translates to CASSQDGNRGGYGYTF.